This entry is about one T cell receptor beta chain. For the second PCR, which ran for roughly 6 to 12 cycles, a sample-barcoded 5' primer and a J-beta primer mix were used. From the 5' RACE reads, TCRdb called clonotypes with MiXCR, one entry per CDR3 protein. This sample has some 760,000 distinct CDR3 sequences, with around a quarter found just once. The V end lost 6 bases, the J end lost 7 bases, and 13 bases lay between the germline ends. This CDR3 has 12 amino acids. Germline V gives CDR1 SQVTM, CDR2 ANQGSEA. The sample originates from a study of blood T cells in healthy people across ages. The data also belong to a second study, concerning T cells of mothers and their children. That paper adds: The search for persistent microchimeric T cell clones detected none.

The TCR was taken from a boy between 10 and 17 years old in good health. Material: blood. This chain joins TRBV29-1 and TRBJ1-5, with D tentatively TRBD1 (5 bases). CDR3 DNA sequence: TGCAGCGTCGGGACCCTAGGCCAGCCCCAGCATTTT. As protein: CSVGTLGQPQHF.